The clone carrying this TCR beta chain appeared many times. Antigen unknown. MiXCR, run by TCRdb on the RT-PCR reads, gives a single entry per CDR3 protein. The sample yields roughly 710,000 distinct CDR3 sequences, 14% seen once. The sample originates from a study of response to subunit inactivated influenza vaccine. Study-level results: The authors offered the suggestion that each seasonal influenza vaccination recruits few new T cells.

The length of the CDR3 is 13 residues. Trimming took off 8 bases at V and 4 bases at J, with 15 bases between the two ends. Per germline, CDR1 MGHDK and CDR2 SYGVNS. The clonotype comes from a man aged 45-65 years who received an inactivated influenza vaccine. Source: PBMCs from blood, taken less than 15 days before vaccination. The chain is built from TRBV25-1 and TRBJ2-7, with a weak D call TRBD2 (6 bases). Here the CDR3 reads CASSPRGNYEQYF. CDR3 nucleotide sequence: TGTGCCAGCTCCCCCCGGGGGAATTACGAGCAGTACTTC.